This TCR beta chain was documented in a study of patients and donors after allogeneic stem cell transplantation. TCRdb re-analysed the RT-PCR reads in MiXCR, keeping a single row per CDR3 protein. Of over 130,000 distinct CDR3 sequences in the sample, about a third were seen once. This clonotype appeared a single time. Germline loops: CDR1 MDHEN, CDR2 SYDVKM. Germline trimming cut 6 bases from V and 4 bases from J; bases unmatched to any gene: 7. The CDR3 is 16 residues long. The sample comprised blood, either unsorted or a sorted T cell fraction (not recorded which). The TCR was taken from a human donor who was either an allogeneic HSCT recipient or a stem cell or donor lymphocyte infusion donor (not recorded which). It is not recorded whose cells these are; they may come from a transplant donor. The gene calls are TRBV28 and TRBJ2-3, with TRBD2 matching 13 bases. In DNA, the CDR3 is TGTGCCAGCAGCTACTATACTAGCGGGGGGGCAGATACGCAGTATTTT. It yields the protein CASSYYTSGGADTQYF.